The source of this TCR beta chain is a study of blood T cells in healthy people across ages. Then a second PCR, running about 6 to 12 cycles, was carried out with a sample-barcoded 5' primer and a J-beta primer mix. TCRdb recomputed calls from the 5' RACE reads with MiXCR, one row per CDR3 protein. The sample has 720,000 or so distinct CDR3 sequences; roughly two fifths are singletons. Germline V gives CDR1 MDHEN, CDR2 SYDVKM. This CDR3 region has 15 residues. V lost 7 bases and J lost 1, with 14 bases in between. V is TRBV28 and J is TRBJ2-1; D might be TRBD1 or TRBD2, each matching 6 bases. The sample was blood. The origin of this receptor is a man of 80 years or more in good health. The CDR3 is CASKEGGPSYNEQFF. The CDR3 nucleotides are TGTGCCAGCAAAGAGGGGGGCCCTTCCTACAATGAGCAGTTCTTC.